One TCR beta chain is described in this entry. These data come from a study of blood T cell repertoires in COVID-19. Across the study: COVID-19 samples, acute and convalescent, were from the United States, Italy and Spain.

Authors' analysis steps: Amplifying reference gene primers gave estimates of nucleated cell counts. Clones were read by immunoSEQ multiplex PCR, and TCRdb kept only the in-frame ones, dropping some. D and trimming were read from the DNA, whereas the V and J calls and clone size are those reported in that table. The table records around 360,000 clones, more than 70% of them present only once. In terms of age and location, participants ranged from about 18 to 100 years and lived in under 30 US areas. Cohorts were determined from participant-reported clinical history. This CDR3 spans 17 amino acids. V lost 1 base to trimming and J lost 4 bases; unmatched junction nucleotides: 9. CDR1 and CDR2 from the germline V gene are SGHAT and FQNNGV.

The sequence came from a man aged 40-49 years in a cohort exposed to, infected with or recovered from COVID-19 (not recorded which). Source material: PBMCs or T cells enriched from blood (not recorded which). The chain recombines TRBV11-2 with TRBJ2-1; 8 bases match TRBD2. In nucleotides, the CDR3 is TGTGCCAGCAGCTTAGGAACCATAGCGGGACCATACAATGAGCAGTTCTTC. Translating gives CASSLGTIAGPYNEQFF.